Included here is one T cell receptor beta chain sequence, with context. Its antigen remains unidentified. No much larger clone is present one base from it, and per-base qualities are unavailable. After removal of 4 bases from V and 4 bases from J, the junction retains 6 bases not matched to a gene. Taken from the germline V gene (reference sequence), the CDR1 and CDR2 loops are SEHNR and FQNEAQ. Inclusive of the bounding cysteine and phenylalanine, the CDR3 is 15 residues long. The retained sequence is limited to the CDR3, 45 bases, with the frame set at the first base. The record originates from a study of blood T cell repertoires in COVID-19 (dated by TCRdb to 2020 to 2021). Describing the broader study: Samples covering the acute and convalescent phases of COVID-19 were provided by collaborators in the United States, Italy and Spain. A de-identified subject ID, COVID-19 status, age in years and sex were almost always included in the sample metadata. Subjects who had been exposed to COVID-19, were actively infected with it, or had recovered from it provided the deeply sampled blood TCRbeta repertoires that made up the dataset. The material from the prospective study consisted of cDNA or gDNA derived from T cells, B-cell-depleted T cells, or PBMCs. The samples were drawn from two sources: the first 160 participants of the ongoing ImmuneRACE study, and fewer than 1,500 subjects contributed by 6 global collaborators. Where available, HLA class I and class II types were obtained from metadata supplied by the sample provider rather than from assay-based typing. The repertoires were released in a freely available public database meant as a resource for research on the immune response to SARS-CoV-2. Points the paper makes about the study in general: Clinical and demographic metadata were provided uncurated, with the amount varying by source and participant.

TCRbeta CDR3 regions were amplified from genomic DNA by means of the immunoSEQ Assay, a bias-controlled multiplex PCR. Concerning the study's data processing: The number of nucleated cells in each sample was estimated by amplification of reference gene primers within the assay. Sequence reads were collapsed and filtered to measure the absolute abundance of every unique TCRbeta CDR3 rearrangement. For each sample, productive Simpson clonality was calculated as the square root of Simpson's diversity index across productive rearrangements. Sourced from immuneACCESS, this table was stored by TCRdb with only in-frame sequences that have V and J called. A share of the clones is absent; for the studies checked, an unresolved V gene accounts for under half, and the remainder has no known explanation. The DNA gave D and trimming, while V, J and clone size come from that table. Within this sample are 150,000 to 200,000 clones, with roughly nine tenths of them counted one time only. The ten top clones hold approximately 2.3% of the sample.

Whole blood was collected in K2EDTA tubes by collaborating institutions according to the institutions' own protocols. Collaborator samples were shipped for TCRbeta analysis as frozen whole blood, isolated PBMCs, or DNA extracted from either sample type. The V gene is TRBV7-9 and the J gene is TRBJ1-4, with TRBD1 identical over 7 junction bases. The clonotype was recovered from a man aged 65 to 85 with active or convalescent COVID-19. The sequenced material came from peripheral blood. CDR3 reads: CASSSEGTVNEKLFF. The sequence in DNA is TGTGCCAGCAGCTCCGAGGGGACAGTTAATGAAAAACTGTTTTTT.